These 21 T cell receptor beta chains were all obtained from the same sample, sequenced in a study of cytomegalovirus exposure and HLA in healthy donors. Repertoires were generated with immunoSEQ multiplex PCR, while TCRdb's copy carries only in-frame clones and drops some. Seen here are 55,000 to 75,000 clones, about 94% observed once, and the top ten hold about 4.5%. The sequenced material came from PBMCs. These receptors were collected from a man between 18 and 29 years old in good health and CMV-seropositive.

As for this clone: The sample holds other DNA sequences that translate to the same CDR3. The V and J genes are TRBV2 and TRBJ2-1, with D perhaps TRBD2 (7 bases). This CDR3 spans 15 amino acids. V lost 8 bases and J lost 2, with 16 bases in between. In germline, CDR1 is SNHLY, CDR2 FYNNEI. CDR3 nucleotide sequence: TGTGCCAGCCTCGAGGCGGGGGCAACCTACAATGAGCAGTTCTTC. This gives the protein CASLEAGATYNEQFF.

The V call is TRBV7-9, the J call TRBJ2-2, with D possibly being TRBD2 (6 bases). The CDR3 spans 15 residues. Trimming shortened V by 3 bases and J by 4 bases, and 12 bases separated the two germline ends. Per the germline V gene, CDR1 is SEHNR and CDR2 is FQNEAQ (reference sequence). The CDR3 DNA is TGTGCCAGCAGCTTCGATAGCGGAGCCACCGGGGAGCTGTTTTTT. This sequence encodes CASSFDSGATGELFF.

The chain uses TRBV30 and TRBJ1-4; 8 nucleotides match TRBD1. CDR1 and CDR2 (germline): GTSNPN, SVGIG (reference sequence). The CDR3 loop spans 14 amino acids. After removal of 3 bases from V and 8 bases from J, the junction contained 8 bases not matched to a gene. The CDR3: CAWSRGQGEEKLFF. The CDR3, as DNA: TGTGCCTGGAGCCGCGGACAGGGAGAGGAAAAACTGTTTTTT.

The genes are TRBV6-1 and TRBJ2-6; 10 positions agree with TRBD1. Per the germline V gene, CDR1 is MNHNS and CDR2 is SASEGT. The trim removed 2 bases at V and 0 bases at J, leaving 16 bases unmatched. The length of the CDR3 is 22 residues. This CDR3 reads CASSERTPFRDRGSSGANVLTF. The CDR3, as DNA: TGTGCCAGCAGTGAACGAACCCCCTTCCGGGACAGGGGTTCCTCTGGGGCCAACGTCCTGACTTTC.

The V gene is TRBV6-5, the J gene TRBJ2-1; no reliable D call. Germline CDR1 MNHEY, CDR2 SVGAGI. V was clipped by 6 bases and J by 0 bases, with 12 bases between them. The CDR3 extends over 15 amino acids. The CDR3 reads CASRSDANSYNEQFF. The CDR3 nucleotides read TGTGCCAGCAGAAGCGACGCCAACTCCTACAATGAGCAGTTCTTC.

The CDR3 region is CASSLADQATYNEQFF. The CDR3 DNA is TGTGCCAGCAGCTTGGCAGACCAGGCCACGTACAATGAGCAGTTCTTC. The chain is built from TRBV7-9 and TRBJ2-1; no definite D call. Germline V gene sequence: CDR1 SEHNR, CDR2 FQNEAQ (reference sequence). Trimming shortened V by 3 bases and J by 4 bases, and 16 bases separated the two germline ends. This CDR3 contains 16 residues.

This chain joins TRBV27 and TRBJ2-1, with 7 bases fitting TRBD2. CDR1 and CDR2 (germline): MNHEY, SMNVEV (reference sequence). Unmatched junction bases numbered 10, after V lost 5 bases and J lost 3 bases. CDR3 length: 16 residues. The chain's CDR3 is CASSPPGRADYNEQFF. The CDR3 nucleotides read TGTGCCAGCAGTCCCCCAGGGAGGGCCGACTACAATGAGCAGTTCTTC.

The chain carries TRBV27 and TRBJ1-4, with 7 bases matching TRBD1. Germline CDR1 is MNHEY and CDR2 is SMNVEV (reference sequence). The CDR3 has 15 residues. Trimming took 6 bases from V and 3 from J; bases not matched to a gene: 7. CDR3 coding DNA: TGTGCCAGCAGGACTGGGACAGAATCTAATGAAAAACTGTTTTTT. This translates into CASRTGTESNEKLFF.

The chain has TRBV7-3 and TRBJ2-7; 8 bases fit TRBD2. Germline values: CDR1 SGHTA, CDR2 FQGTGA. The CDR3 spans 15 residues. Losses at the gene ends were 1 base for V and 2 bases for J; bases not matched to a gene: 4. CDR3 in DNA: TGTGCCAGCAGCTTAAGGGCGGGGGGACCCTACGAGCAGTACTTC. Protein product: CASSLRAGGPYEQYF.

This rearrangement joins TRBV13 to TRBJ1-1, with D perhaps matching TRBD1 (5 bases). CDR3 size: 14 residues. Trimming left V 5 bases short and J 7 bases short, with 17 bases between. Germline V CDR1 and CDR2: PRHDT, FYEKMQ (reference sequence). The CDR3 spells CASSRGDETVEAFF. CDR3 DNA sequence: TGTGCCAGCAGCCGAGGAGACGAGACAGTTGAAGCTTTCTTT. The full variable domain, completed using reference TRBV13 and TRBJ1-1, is AAGVIQSPRHLIKEKRETATLKCYPIPRHDTVYWYQQGPGQDPQFLISFYEKMQSDKGSIPDRFSAQQFSDYHSELNMSSLELGDSALYFCASSRGDETVEAFFGQGTRLTVV.

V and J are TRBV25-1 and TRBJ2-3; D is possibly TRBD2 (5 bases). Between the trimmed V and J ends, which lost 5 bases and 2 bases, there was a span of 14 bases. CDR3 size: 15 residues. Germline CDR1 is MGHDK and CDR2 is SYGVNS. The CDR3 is CASSHPGSNTDTQYF. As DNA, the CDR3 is TGTGCCAGCAGTCACCCGGGGAGCAACACAGATACGCAGTATTTT.

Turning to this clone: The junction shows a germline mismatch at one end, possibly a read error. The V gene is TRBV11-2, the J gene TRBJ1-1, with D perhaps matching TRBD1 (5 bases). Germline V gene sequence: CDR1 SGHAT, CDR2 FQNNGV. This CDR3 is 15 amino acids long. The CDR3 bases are TGTGCCAGCAGCCCGGGGGGACCCGGGCGCCCTGACGCTTTCTTT. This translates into CASSPGGPGRPDAFF.

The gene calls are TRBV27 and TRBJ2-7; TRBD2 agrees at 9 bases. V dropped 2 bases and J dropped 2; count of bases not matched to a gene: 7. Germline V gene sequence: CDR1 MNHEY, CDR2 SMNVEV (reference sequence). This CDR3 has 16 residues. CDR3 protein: CASSLAASGIPYEQYF. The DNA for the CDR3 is TGTGCCAGCAGTTTAGCGGCTAGCGGGATTCCCTACGAGCAGTACTTC.

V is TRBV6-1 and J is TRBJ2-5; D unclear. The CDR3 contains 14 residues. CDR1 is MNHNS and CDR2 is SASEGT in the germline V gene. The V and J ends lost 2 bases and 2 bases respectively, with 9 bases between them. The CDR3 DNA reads TGTGCCAGCAGTGAACTCGAGACACAAGAGACCCAGTACTTC. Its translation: CASSELETQETQYF.

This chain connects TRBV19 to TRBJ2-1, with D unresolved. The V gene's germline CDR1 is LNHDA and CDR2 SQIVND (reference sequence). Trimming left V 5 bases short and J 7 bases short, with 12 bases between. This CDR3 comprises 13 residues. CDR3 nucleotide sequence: TGTGCCAGTAGTCATGGCGGTCAAAATGAGCAGTTCTTC. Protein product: CASSHGGQNEQFF.

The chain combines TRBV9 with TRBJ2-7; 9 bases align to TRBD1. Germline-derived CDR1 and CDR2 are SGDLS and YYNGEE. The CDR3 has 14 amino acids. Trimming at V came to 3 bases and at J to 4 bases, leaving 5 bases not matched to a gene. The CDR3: CASSAGTGFYEQYF. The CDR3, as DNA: TGTGCCAGCAGCGCAGGGACAGGGTTTTACGAGCAGTACTTC.

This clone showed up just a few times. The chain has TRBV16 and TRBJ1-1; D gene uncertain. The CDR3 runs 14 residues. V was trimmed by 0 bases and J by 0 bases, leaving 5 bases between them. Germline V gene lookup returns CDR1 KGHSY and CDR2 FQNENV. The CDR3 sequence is CASSQSSVNTEAFF. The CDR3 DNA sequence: TGTGCCAGCAGCCAATCTTCCGTGAACACTGAAGCTTTCTTT.

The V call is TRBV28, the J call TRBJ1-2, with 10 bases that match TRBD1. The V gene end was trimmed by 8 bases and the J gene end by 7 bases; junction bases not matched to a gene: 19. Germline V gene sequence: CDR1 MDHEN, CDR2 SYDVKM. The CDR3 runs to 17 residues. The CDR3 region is CASDTKIPGQGTTGYTF. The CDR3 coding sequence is TGTGCCAGCGACACCAAAATTCCGGGACAGGGGACAACTGGCTACACCTTC.

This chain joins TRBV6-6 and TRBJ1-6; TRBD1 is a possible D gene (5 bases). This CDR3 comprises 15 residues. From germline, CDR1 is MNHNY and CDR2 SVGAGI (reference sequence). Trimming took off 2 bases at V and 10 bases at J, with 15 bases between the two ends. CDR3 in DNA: TGTGCCAGCAGTTACGGGGATGACAGTTCCTCACCCCTCCACTTT. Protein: CASSYGDDSSSPLHF.

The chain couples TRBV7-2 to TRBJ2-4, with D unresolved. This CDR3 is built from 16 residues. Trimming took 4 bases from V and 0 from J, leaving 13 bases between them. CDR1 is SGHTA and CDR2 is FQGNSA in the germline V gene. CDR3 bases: TGTGCCAGCAGCTCACTCGAACTGCTAGCCAAAAACATTCAGTACTTC. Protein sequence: CASSSLELLAKNIQYF.

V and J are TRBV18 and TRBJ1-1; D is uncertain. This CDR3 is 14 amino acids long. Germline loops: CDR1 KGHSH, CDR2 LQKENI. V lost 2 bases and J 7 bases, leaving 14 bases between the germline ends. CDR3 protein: CASSPVSGTDEAFF. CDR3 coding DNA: TGTGCCAGCTCACCAGTCTCAGGCACAGATGAAGCTTTCTTT.